This T cell receptor beta chain was found in a study of blood T cell repertoires in COVID-19. CDR3 size: 14 residues. The germline CDR1 and CDR2 sequences are LNHDA and SQIVND (reference sequence). J was trimmed by 5 bases and V by 5 bases; bases with no gene match: 5. Assay: immunoSEQ multiplex PCR; the TCRdb copy retains only in-frame clones and omits some. This sample has around 130,000 clones, with around 85% found just once. What was sequenced was peripheral blood. The genes are TRBV19 and TRBJ2-2, with 7 nucleotides matching TRBD2. The TCR sequence derives from a human donor in a cohort sampled during active COVID-19. The CDR3 loop reads CASSSPGGTGELFF. CDR3 coding DNA: TGTGCCAGTAGTTCCCCCGGGGGGACCGGGGAGCTGTTTTTT. Based on the CDR3 plus reference TRBV19 and TRBJ2-2, the full variable domain is DGGITQSPKYLFRKEGQNVTLSCEQNLNHDAMYWYRQDPGQGLRLIYYSQIVNDFQKGDIAEGYSVSREKKESFPLTVTSAQKNPTAFYLCASSSPGGTGELFFGEGSRLTVL.